This T cell receptor beta chain was sequenced during a study of T cells after somatic rescue of genetic block. This CDR3 is 13 amino acids long. The germline V and J ends were trimmed by 4 bases and 2 bases, with 11 bases remaining between them. In germline, CDR1 is SQVTM, CDR2 ANQGSEA. Assay: immunoSEQ multiplex PCR; the TCRdb copy retains only in-frame clones and omits some. The table lists 85,000 to 100,000 clones, 75% to 90% of them singletons. This chain joins TRBV29-1 and TRBJ1-2, with no clear D. The sequenced sample consisted of peripheral blood mononuclear cells (PBMCs). This TCR was sampled from a woman younger than 35. The CDR3 sequence: CSVGSSRNYGYTF. In nucleotides, the CDR3 is TGCAGCGTTGGTTCTTCCCGGAACTATGGCTACACCTTC.